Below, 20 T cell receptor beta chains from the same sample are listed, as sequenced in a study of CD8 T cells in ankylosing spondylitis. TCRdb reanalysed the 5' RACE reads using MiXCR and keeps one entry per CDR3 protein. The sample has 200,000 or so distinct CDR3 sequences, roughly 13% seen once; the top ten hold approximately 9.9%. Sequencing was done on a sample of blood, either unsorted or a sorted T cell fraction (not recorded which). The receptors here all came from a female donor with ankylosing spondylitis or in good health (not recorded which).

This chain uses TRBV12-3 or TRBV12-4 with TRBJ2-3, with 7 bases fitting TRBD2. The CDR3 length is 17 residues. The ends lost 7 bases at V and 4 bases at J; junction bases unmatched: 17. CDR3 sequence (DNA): TGTGCCAGCACCCAGACCCCCATGCGGGGGTACCCAGATACGCAGTATTTT. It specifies CASTQTPMRGYPDTQYF.

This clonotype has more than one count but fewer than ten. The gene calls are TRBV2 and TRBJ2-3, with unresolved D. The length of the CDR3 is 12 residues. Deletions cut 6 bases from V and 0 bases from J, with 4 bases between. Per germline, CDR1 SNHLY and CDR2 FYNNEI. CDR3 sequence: CASSASTDTQYF. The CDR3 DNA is TGTGCCAGCAGCGCTAGCACAGATACGCAGTATTTT.

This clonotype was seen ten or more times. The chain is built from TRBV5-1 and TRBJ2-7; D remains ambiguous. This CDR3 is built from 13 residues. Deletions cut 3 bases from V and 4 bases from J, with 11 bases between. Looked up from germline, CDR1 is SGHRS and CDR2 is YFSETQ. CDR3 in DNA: TGCGCCAGCAGCTCGGACGGCTTTTACGAGCAGTACTTC. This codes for CASSSDGFYEQYF.

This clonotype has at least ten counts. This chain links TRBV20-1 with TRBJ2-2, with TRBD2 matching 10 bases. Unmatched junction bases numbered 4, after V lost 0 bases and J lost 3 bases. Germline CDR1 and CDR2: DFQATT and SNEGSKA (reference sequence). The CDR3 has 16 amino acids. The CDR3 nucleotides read TGCAGTGCTAGAGATCAGCGGGAGGGGGACACCGGGGAGCTGTTTTTT. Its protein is CSARDQREGDTGELFF.

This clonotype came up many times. The CDR3 nucleotides are TGCAGTGCTAGAGGAGCAGGACAGCACTCTGGAAACACCATATATTTT. Protein sequence: CSARGAGQHSGNTIYF. The chain links TRBV20-1 to TRBJ1-3, with D perhaps matching TRBD1 (6 bases). Germline V lookup: CDR1 DFQATT, CDR2 SNEGSKA (reference sequence). Trimming removed 1 base from V and 0 bases from J, with 13 bases in between. This CDR3 is built from 16 residues.

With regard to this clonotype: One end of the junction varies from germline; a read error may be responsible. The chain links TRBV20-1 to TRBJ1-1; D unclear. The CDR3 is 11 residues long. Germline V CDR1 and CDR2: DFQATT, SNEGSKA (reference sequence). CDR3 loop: CSPSIYTEAFF. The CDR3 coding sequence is TGCAGTCCTAGTATTTACACTGAAGCTTTCTTT.

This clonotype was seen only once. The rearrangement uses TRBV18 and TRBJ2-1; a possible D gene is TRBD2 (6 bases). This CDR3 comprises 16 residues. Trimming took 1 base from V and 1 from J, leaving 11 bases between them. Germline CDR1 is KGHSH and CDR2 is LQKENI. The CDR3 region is CASSPQSGRSYNEQFF. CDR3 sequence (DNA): TGTGCCAGCTCACCACAATCCGGGAGATCCTACAATGAGCAGTTCTTC.

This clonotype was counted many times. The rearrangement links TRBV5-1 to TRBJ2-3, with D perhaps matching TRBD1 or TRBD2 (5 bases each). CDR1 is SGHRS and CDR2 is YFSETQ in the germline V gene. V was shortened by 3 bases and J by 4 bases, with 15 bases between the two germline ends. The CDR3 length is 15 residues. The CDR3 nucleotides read TGCGCCAGCAGCTCCCGGGACCAGGGCTCAGATACGCAGTATTTT. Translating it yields CASSSRDQGSDTQYF.

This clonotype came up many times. This CDR3 reads CASSPVGVNYGYTF. In nucleotides, the CDR3 is TGTGCCAGCAGCCCTGTAGGGGTGAACTATGGCTACACCTTC. The V call is TRBV5-5, the J call TRBJ1-2; a possible D gene is TRBD1 (5 bases). Germline assignment: CDR1 SGHKS and CDR2 YYEKEE (reference sequence). The length of the CDR3 is 14 residues. V was shortened by 4 bases and J by 2 bases, with 12 bases between the two germline ends.

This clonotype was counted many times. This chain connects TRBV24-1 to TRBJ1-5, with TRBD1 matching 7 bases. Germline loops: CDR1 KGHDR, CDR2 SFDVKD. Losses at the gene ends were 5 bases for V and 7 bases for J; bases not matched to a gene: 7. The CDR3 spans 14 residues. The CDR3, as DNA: TGTGCCACCAGTGTGCAGGGGGAGTCCCAGCCCCAGCATTTT. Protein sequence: CATSVQGESQPQHF.

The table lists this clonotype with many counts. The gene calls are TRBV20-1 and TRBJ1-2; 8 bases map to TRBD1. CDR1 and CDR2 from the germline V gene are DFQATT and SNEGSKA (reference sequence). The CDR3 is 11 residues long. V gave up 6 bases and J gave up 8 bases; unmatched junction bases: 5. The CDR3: CSARTGNGYTF. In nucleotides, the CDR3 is TGCAGTGCAAGGACAGGGAACGGCTACACCTTC.

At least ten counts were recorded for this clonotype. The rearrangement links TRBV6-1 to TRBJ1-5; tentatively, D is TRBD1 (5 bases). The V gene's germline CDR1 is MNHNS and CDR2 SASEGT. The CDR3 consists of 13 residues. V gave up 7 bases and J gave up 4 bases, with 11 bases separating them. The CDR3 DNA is TGTGCCAGCAAGACAGTGGATAATCAGCCCCAGCATTTT. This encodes CASKTVDNQPQHF.

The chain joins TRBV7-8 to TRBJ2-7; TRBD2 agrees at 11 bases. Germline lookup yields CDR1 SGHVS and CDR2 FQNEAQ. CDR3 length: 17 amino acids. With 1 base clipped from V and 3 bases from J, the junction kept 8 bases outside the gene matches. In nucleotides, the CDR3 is TGTGCCAGCAGCTTAGGGGCGACTAGCGGGACCATCTACGAGCAGTACTTC. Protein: CASSLGATSGTIYEQYF. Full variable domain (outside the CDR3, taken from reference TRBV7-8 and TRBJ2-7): GAGVSQSPRYKVAKRGQDVALRCDPISGHVSLFWYQQALGQGPEFLTYFQNEAQLDKSGLPSDRFFAERPEGSVSTLKIQRTQQEDSAVYLCASSLGATSGTIYEQYFGPGTRLTVT.

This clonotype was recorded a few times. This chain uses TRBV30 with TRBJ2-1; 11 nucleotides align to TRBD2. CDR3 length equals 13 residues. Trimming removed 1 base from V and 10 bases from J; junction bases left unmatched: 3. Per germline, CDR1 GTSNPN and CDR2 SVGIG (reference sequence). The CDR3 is CAWSARTSGEQFF. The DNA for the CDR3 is TGTGCCTGGAGTGCGAGGACTAGCGGGGAGCAGTTCTTC.

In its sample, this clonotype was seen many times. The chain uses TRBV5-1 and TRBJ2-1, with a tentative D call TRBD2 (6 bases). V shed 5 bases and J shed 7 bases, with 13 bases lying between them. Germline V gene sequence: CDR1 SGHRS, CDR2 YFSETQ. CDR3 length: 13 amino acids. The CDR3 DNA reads TGCGCCAGCAGTGGGGGAAGCGGGAATGAGCAGTTCTTC. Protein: CASSGGSGNEQFF.

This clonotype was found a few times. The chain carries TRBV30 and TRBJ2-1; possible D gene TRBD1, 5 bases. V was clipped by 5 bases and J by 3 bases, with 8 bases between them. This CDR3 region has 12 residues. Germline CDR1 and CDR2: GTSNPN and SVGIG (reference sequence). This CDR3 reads CAWSTGYNEQFF. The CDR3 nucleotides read TGTGCCTGGTCTACAGGCTACAATGAGCAGTTCTTC.

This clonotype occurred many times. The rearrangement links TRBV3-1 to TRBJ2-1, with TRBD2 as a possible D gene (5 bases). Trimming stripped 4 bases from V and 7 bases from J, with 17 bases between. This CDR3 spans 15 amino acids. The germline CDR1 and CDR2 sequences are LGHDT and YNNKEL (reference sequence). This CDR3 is CASSLQTTPLNEQFF. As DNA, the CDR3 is TGTGCCAGCAGCCTTCAGACTACCCCCTTAAATGAGCAGTTCTTC.

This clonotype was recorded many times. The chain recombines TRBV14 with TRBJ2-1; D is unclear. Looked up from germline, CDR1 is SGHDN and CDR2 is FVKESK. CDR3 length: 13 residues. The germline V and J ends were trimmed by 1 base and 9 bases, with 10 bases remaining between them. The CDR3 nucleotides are TGTGCCAGCAGCCAAGTTTGGTTGGGTGAGCAGTTCTTC. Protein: CASSQVWLGEQFF.

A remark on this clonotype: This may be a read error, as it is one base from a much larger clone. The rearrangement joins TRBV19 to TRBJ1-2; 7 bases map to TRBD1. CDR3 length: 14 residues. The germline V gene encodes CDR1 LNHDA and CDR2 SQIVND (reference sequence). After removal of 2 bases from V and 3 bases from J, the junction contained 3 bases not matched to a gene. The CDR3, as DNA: TGTGCCAGTAGTATACTTGGACAGGACTATGGCTACACCTTC. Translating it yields CASSILGQDYGYTF.

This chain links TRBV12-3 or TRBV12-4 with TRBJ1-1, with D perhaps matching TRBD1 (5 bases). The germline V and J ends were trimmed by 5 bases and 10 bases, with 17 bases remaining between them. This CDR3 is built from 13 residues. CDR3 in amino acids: CASSRAGTSVAFF. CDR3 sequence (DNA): TGTGCCAGCAGTCGAGCCGGGACCTCGGTAGCTTTCTTT.